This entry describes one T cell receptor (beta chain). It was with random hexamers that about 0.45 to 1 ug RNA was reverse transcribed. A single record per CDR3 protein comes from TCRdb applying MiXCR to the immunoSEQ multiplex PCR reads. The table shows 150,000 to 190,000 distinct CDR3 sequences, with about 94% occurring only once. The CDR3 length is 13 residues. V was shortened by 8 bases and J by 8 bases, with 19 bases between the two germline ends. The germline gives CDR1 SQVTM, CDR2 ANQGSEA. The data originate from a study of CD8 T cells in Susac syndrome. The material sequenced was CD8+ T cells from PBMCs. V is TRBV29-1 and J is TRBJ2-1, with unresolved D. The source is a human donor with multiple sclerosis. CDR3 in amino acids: CSSAPHASDEQFF. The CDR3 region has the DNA TGCAGCTCCGCGCCCCACGCTTCGGATGAGCAGTTCTTC.